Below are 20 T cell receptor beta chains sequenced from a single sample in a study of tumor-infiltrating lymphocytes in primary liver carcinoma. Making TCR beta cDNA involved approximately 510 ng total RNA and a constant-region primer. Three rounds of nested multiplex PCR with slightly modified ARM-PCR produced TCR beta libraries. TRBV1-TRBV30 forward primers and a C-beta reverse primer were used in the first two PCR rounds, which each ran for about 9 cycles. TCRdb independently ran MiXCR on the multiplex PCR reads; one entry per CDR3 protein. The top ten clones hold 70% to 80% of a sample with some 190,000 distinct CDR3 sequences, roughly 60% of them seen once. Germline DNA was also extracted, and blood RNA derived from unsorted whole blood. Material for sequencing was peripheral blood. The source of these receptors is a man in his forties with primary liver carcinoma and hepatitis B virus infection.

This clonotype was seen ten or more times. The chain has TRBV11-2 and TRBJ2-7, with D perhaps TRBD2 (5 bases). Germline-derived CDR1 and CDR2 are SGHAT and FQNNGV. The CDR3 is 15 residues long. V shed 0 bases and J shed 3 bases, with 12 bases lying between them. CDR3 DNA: TGTGCCAGCAGCTTAGACGCCGGGAATCGCTACGAGCAGTACTTC. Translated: CASSLDAGNRYEQYF.

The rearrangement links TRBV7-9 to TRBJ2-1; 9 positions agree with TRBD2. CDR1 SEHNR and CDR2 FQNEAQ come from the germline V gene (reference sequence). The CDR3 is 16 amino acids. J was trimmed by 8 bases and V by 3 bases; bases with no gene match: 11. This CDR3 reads CASSLPQREANYEQFF. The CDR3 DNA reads TGTGCCAGCAGCTTGCCCCAGCGGGAGGCGAACTATGAGCAGTTCTTC.

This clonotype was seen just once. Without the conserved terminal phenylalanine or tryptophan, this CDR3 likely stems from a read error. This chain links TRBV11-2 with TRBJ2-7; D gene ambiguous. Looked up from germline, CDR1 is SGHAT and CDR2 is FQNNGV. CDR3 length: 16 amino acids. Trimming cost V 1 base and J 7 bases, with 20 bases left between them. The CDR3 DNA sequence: TGTGCCAGCAGCTTAGCCCGGTACCGAATAGGGCAGGAGCAGTACTAC. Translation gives CASSLARYRIGQEQYY.

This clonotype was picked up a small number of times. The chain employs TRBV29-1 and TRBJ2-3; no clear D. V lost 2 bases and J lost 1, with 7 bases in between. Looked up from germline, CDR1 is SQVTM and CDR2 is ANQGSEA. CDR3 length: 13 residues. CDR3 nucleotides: TGCAGCGTTGAAAGGCAGGGCACAGATACGCAGTATTTT. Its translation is CSVERQGTDTQYF.

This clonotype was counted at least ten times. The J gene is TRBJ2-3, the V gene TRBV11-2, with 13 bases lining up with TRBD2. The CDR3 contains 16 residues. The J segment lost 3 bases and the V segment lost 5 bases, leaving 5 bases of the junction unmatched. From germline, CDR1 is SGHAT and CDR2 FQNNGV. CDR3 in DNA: TGTGCCAGCAGCCCAGAGACTAGCGGGAGGACAGATACGCAGTATTTT. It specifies CASSPETSGRTDTQYF.

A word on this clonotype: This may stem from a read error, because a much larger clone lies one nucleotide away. DNA of the CDR3: TGTACCAGCAGTTTAACCTCTCGGGGGCACGGTCCTCAGCCCCAGCATTTT. Protein sequence: CTSSLTSRGHGPQPQHF. The rearrangement joins TRBV12-3 or TRBV12-4 to TRBJ1-5, with D maybe TRBD1 (6 bases). The CDR3 sequence is 17 residues long.

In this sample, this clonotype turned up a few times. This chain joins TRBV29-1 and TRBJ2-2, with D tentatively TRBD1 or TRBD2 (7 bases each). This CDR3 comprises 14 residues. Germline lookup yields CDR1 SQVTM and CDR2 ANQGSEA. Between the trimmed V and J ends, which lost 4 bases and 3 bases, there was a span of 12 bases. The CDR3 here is CSVGGGGYTGELFF. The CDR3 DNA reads TGCAGCGTTGGGGGAGGGGGCTACACCGGGGAGCTGTTTTTT.

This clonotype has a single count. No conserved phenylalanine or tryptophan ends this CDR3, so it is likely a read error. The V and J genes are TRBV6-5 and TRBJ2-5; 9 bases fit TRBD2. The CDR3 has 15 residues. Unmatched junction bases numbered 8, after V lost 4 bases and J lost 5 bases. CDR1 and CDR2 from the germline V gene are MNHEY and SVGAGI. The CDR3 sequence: CASSSPGTSFETQYL. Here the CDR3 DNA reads TGTGCCAGCAGTTCCCCCGGGACTAGCTTCGAGACCCAGTACCTC.

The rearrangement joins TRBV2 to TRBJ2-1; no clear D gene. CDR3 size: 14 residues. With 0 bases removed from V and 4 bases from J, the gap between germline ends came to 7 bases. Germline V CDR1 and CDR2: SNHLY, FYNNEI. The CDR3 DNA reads TGTGCCAGCAGTGAAGCTTGGGATTACAATGAGCAGTTCTTC. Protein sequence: CASSEAWDYNEQFF.

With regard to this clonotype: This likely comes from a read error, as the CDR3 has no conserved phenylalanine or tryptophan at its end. CDR3 protein: CASSLQDTDTQYY. The CDR3 nucleotides read TGTGCCAGCAGCTTACAGGACACAGATACGCAGTATTAT. This chain joins TRBV12-3 or TRBV12-4 and TRBJ2-3; D is possibly TRBD1 (5 bases). The CDR3 is made up of 13 amino acids. V gave up 6 bases and J gave up 2 bases, with 9 bases separating them.

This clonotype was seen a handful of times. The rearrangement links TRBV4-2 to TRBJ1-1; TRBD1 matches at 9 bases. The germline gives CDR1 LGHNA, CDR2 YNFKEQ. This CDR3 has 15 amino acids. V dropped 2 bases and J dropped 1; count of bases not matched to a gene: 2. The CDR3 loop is CASSQPGQGNTEAFF. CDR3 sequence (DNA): TGTGCCAGCAGCCAACCGGGACAGGGGAACACTGAAGCTTTCTTT.

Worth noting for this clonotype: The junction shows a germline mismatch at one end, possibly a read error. The CDR3 DNA is TGTGCCAGCAGTTACCCAGTCCCCGGGGCCGAGCGGTTCTTC. Residues: CASSYPVPGAERFF. This rearrangement joins TRBV6-5 to TRBJ2-1; D possibly uses TRBD1 or TRBD2 (5 bases each). This CDR3 contains 14 residues. Germline CDR1 reads MNHEY; CDR2 reads SVGAGI.

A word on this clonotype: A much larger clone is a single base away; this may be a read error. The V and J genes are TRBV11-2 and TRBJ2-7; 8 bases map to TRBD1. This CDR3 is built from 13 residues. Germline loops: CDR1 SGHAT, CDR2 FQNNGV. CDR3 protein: CANSPRTGPEQYF. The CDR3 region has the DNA TGTGCCAACAGCCCGCGGACAGGGCCGGAGCAGTACTTC. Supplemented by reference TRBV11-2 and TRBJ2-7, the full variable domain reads EAGVAQSPRYKIIEKRQSVAFWCNPISGHATLYWYQQILGQGPKLLIQFQNNGVVDDSQLPKDRFSAERLKGVDSTLKIQPAKLEDSAVYLCANSPRTGPEQYFGPGTRLTVT.

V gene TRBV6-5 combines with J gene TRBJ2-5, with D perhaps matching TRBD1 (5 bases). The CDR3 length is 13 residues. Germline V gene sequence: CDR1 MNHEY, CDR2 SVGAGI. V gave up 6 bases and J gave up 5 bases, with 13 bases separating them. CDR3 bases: TGTGCCAGCAGCCGACAGTTGGTGGAGACCCAGTACTTC. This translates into CASSRQLVETQYF.

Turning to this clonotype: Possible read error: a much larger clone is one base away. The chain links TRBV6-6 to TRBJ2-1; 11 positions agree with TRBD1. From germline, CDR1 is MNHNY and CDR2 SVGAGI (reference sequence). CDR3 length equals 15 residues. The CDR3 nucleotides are TGTGCTTCCGGACAGGGGGCCCTTCAGGAGAAAGAGCAGTTCTTC. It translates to CASGQGALQEKEQFF.

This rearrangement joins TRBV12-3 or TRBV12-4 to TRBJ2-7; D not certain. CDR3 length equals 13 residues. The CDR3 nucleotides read TGTGTCGGCAGTCCGACGGGCTCCTACGAGCAGTACTTC. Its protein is CVGSPTGSYEQYF.

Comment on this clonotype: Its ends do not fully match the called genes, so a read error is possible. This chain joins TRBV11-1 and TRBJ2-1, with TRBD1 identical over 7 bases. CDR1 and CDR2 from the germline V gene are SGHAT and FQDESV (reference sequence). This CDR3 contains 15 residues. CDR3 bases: TGTGTCAGCAGCTCTACGGGACAGTCCTACAATGAGCAGTTGTTC. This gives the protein CVSSSTGQSYNEQLF.

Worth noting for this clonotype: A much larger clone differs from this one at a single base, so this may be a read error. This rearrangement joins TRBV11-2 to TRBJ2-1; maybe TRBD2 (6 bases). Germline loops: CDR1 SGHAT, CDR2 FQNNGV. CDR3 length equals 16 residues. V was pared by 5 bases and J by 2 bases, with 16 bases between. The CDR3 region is CASSPLTSIAYNEQFF. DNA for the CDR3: TGTGCCAGCAGCCCCTTGACTAGTATAGCCTACAATGAGCAGTTCTTC.

The CDR3: CASSHIRQGNTGELFF. In DNA form, the CDR3 reads TGTGCCAGCAGCCATATCCGACAGGGGAACACCGGGGAGCTGTTTTTT. The chain is built from TRBV14 and TRBJ2-2; 7 bases line up with TRBD1. CDR1 and CDR2 from the germline V gene are SGHDN and FVKESK. With 3 bases clipped from V and 1 base from J, the junction kept 5 bases outside the gene matches. This CDR3 is built from 16 residues.

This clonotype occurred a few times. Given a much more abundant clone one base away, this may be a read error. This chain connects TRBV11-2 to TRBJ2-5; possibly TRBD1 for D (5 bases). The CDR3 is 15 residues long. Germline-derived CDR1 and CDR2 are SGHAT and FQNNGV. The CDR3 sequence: CASSLVGPWGETQCF. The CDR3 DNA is TGTGCCAGCAGCTTAGTGGGGCCTTGGGGCGAGACCCAGTGCTTC.